The present T cell receptor beta chain was sequenced within a study of human T cells and chemical hapten exposure. Study overall: Across samples, TCR yields varied, mostly owing to small differences in pooled library volumes. Study-wide findings and caveats: Those TCRs sitting above 1 in 1000 frequency stayed the same with DPC sensitization.

This clonotype was counted many times. Antigen unknown. Germline values: CDR1 SGHTS, CDR2 YDEGEE. Deletions cut 4 bases from V and 12 bases from J, with 20 bases between. The CDR3 loop spans 14 amino acids. Time point denoted: patch test 2, 6 weeks after DPC sensitization. Treatment defined: therapeutic diphenylcyclopropenone sensitization with weekly scalp DPC. Participating donors were patients with alopecia, aged 18 to 70 years, considered appropriate candidates for DPC. Individual cDNA molecules had unique molecular identifiers attached to them by the library. TCRdb reprocessed the RACE reads via MiXCR and lists one record per CDR3 protein. The profile shows 140,000 or so distinct CDR3 sequences, over 9.5% of them singletons.

The material sequenced was whole blood, taken in connection with sensitization to the hapten diphenylcyclopropenone (DPC). This clonotype was obtained from a woman aged 45-59 years with alopecia areata. Some clones in this sample may be carry-over from other donors' samples. The chain employs TRBV5-8 and TRBJ2-1; D perhaps matches TRBD2 (6 bases). The chain's CDR3 is CASSPRDSYGVQFF. Here the CDR3 DNA reads TGTGCCAGCAGCCCCCGGGACTCCTACGGGGTGCAGTTCTTC.